Reported below is one T cell receptor (beta chain). The table came from immunoSEQ multiplex PCR; TCRdb's copy has only in-frame clones and leaves some out. The sample yields roughly 220,000 clones, 75% to 90% seen once. This sample was included in a study of blood T cell repertoires in COVID-19. The wider study: Samples came from the United States, Italy and Spain, spanning acute and convalescent COVID-19. T cells, B-cell-depleted T cells, or PBMCs supplied cDNA or gDNA.

Participants' reported clinical history set cohort assignment. The CDR3 sequence is 15 residues long. V shed 3 bases, J shed 4 bases, and the junction held 5 bases outside the gene matches. CDR1 and CDR2 (germline): MNHEY, SMNVEV (reference sequence). The source material was PBMCs or T cells enriched from blood (not recorded which). V usage is TRBV27 and J usage is TRBJ2-7; 11 nucleotides align to TRBD2. The receptor was isolated from a woman aged 18-29 years in a cohort exposed to, infected with or recovered from COVID-19 (not recorded which). The CDR3 DNA reads TGTGCCAGCAGTTTCGGTACTAGCGGGAGATACGAGCAGTACTTC. Translated, it gives CASSFGTSGRYEQYF.